This TCR beta chain was identified in a study of early T cells in non-severe SARS-CoV-2 infection. Study details: Sequencing used unsorted whole-blood bulk RNA, so chains lack pairing. General observations from the study: Sequences matched to VDJdb favored anti-spike CD8 responses, while private and CD4 specificities were missed.

This clonotype was seen only a few times. Its antigen is not known. The TCR library protocol was used to attach unique molecular identifiers. These identifiers were attached to individual cDNA molecules. TCRdb reprocessed the 5' RACE reads with MiXCR, giving one entry per CDR3 protein. In the table there are approximately 81,000 distinct CDR3 sequences, over 12% of which are singletons. Germline CDR1 reads SGHRS; CDR2 reads YFSETQ. CDR3 length equals 13 residues. V shed 6 bases and J shed 1 base, with 9 bases lying between them. This clonotype originated in an adult who was a healthcare worker with PCR-confirmed SARS-CoV-2 infection or an uninfected control (not recorded which). The V call is TRBV5-1, the J call TRBJ2-3; D might be TRBD2 (5 bases). Sequenced material: whole blood. CDR3 sequence reads: CASKISGTDTQYF. CDR3 nucleotides: TGCGCCAGCAAAATTAGCGGCACAGATACGCAGTATTTT.